This T cell receptor (beta chain) was captured by sequencing in a study of human T cells and chemical hapten exposure. Background on the study: Throughout a study of about 24 weeks, patients underwent weekly scalp administration of diphenylcyclopropenone doses. Regarding the study as a whole: TCRs exceeding a frequency of 1 in 1000 stayed unchanged under DPC sensitization. The formation of large CDR3 similarity clusters by expanded TCRs significantly exceeded that of controls.

Looked up from germline, CDR1 is LGHDT and CDR2 is YNNKEL (reference sequence). V was pared by 0 bases and J by 0 bases, with 3 bases of the junction left unmatched. The CDR3 is 16 amino acids. Stated time point: pre-sensitization, week 0. Treatment meaning: therapeutic diphenylcyclopropenone sensitization with weekly scalp DPC. In the original analysis: There were a median of roughly 100,000 TCRs per sample, with a range from about 23,224 to 750,000. TCRdb reprocessed the RACE reads with MiXCR, giving one entry per CDR3 protein. The V and J calls were determined by TCRdb, not by the authors. The sample holds 350,000 to 450,000 distinct CDR3 sequences, 5.1% seen once. The sample holds many counts of this clonotype. The antigen remains undetermined.

The sequence came from a woman between 45 and 60 years old with alopecia areata. Some clones in this sample may be carry-over from other donors' samples. The chain joins TRBV3-1 to TRBJ2-3; 7 positions agree with TRBD2. The source was whole blood, collected in connection with sensitization to the hapten diphenylcyclopropenone (DPC). Here the CDR3 DNA reads TGTGCCAGCAGCCAAGATTACGGGGGGAGCACAGATACGCAGTATTTT. Its translation is CASSQDYGGSTDTQYF.